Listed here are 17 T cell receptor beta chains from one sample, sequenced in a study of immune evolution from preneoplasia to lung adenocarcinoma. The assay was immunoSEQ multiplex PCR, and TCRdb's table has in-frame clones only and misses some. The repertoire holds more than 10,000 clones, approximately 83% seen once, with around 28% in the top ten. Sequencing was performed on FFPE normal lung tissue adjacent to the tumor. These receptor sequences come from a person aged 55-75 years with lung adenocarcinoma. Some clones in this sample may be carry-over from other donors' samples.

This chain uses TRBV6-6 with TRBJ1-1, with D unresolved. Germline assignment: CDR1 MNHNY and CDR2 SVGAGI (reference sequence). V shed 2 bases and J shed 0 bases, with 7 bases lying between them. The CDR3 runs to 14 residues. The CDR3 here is CASSYPGMNTEAFF. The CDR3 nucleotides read TGTGCCAGCAGTTACCCGGGGATGAACACTGAAGCTTTCTTT.

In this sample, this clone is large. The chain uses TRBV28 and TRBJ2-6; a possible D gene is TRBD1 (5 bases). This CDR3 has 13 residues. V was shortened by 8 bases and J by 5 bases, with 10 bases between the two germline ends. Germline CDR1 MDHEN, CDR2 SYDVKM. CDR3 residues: CASGNRRANVLTF. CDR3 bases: TGTGCCAGCGGTAACAGGAGGGCCAACGTCCTGACTTTC.

This CDR3 is CASSPTGNDYEQYF. In nucleotides, the CDR3 is TGTGCCAGCTCACCAACGGGGAATGACTACGAGCAGTACTTC. V usage is TRBV18 and J usage is TRBJ2-7, with D maybe TRBD2 (5 bases). Between the trimmed V and J ends, which lost 2 bases and 3 bases, there was a span of 11 bases. The CDR3 contains 14 residues. Germline V CDR1 and CDR2: KGHSH, LQKENI.

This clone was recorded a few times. In nucleotides, the CDR3 is TGTGCCAGCAGCTTAACAGGCCTAGCTAACTATGGCTACACCTTC. This translates into CASSLTGLANYGYTF. The chain combines TRBV7-9 with TRBJ1-2, with D perhaps matching TRBD1 (5 bases). Germline V lookup: CDR1 SEHNR, CDR2 FQNEAQ (reference sequence). Trimming cost V 2 bases and J 0 bases, with 10 bases left between them. This CDR3 spans 15 amino acids.

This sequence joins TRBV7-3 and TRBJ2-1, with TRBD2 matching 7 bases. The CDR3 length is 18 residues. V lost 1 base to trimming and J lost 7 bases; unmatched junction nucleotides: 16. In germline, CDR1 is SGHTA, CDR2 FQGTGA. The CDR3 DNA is TGTGCCAGCAGCTTAAGTCCAGCGGGAAAGGGGTGGACGAATGAGCAGTTCTTC. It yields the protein CASSLSPAGKGWTNEQFF.

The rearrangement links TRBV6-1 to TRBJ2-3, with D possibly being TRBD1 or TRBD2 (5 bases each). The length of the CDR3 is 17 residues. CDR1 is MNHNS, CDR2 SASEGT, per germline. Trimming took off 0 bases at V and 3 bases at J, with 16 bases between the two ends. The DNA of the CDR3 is TGTGCCAGCAGTGAAGCGGGGTGGGGGTCGATTACAGATACGCAGTATTTT. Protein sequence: CASSEAGWGSITDTQYF.

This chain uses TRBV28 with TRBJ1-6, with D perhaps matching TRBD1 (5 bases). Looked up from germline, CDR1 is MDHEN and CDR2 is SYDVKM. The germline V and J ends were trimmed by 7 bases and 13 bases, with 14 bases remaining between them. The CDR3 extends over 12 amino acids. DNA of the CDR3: TGTGCCAGCACCGCCCCCCGGGGGCCCCTCCACTTT. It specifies CASTAPRGPLHF.

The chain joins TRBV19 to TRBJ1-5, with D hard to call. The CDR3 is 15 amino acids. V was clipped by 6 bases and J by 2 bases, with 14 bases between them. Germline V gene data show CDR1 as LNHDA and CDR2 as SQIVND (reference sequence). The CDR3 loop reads CASRKVEAGNQPQHF. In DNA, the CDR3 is TGTGCCAGTAGAAAAGTAGAGGCGGGCAATCAGCCCCAGCATTTT.

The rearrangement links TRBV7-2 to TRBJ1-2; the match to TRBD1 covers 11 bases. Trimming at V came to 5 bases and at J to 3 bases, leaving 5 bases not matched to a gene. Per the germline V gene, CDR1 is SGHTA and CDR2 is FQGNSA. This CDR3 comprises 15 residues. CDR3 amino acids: CASSPWTGGHYGYTF. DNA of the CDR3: TGTGCCAGCAGCCCTTGGACAGGGGGCCACTATGGCTACACCTTC.

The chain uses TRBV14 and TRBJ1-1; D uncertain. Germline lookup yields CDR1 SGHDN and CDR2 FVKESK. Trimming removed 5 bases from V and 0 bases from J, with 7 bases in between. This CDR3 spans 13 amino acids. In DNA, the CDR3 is TGTGCCAGCAGCGCACAGATGAACACTGAAGCTTTCTTT. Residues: CASSAQMNTEAFF.

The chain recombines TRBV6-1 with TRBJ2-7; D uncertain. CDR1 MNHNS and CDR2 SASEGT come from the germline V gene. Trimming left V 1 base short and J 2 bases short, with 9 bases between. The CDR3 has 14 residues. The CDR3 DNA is TGTGCCAGCAGTGAAGGGCTAGAAACCTACGAGCAGTACTTC. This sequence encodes CASSEGLETYEQYF.

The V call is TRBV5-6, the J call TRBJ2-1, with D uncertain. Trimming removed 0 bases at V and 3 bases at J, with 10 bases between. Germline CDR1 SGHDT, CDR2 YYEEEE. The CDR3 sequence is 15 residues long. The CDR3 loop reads CASSLDSPFYNEQFF. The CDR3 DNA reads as TGTGCCAGCAGCTTGGACAGCCCTTTCTACAATGAGCAGTTCTTC. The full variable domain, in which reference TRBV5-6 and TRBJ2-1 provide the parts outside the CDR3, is DAGVTQSPTHLIKTRGQQVTLRCSPKSGHDTVSWYQQALGQGPQFIFQYYEEEERQRGNFPDRFSGHQFPNYSSELNVNALLLGDSALYLCASSLDSPFYNEQFFGPGTRLTVL.

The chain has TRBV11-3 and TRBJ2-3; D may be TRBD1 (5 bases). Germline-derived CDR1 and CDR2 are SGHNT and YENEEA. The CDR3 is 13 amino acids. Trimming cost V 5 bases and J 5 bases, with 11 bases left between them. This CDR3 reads CASSPRRGDTQYF. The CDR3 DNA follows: TGTGCCAGCAGCCCCCGAAGGGGAGATACGCAGTATTTT.

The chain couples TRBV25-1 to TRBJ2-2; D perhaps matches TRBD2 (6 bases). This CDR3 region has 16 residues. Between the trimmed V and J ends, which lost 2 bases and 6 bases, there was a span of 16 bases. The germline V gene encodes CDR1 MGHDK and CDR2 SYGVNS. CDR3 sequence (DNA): TGTGCCAGCAGTGAAACGGGAGAAGGCCCCTCCGGGGAGCTGTTTTTT. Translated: CASSETGEGPSGELFF. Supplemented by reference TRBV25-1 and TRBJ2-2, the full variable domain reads EADIYQTPRYLVIGTGKKITLECSQTMGHDKMYWYQQDPGMELHLIHYSYGVNSTEKGDLSSESTVSRIRTEHFPLTLESARPSHTSQYLCASSETGEGPSGELFFGEGSRLTVL.

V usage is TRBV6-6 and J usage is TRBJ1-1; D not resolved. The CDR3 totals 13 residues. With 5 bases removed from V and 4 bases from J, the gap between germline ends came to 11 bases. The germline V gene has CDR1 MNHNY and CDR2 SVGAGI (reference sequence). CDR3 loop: CASSNQEITEAFF. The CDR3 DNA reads TGTGCCAGCAGTAACCAGGAGATCACTGAAGCTTTCTTT.

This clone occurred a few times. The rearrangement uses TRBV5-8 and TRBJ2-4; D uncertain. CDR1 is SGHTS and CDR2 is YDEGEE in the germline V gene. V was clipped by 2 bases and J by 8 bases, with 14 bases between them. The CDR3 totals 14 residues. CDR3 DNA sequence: TGTGCCAGCAGCTTCGCGCCTCCCAACTACATTCAGTACTTC. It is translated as CASSFAPPNYIQYF.

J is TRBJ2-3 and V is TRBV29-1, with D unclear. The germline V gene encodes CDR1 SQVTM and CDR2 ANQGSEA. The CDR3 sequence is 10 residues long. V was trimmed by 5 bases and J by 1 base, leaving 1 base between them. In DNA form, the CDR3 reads TGCAGCGTTCGCACAGATACGCAGTATTTT. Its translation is CSVRTDTQYF.